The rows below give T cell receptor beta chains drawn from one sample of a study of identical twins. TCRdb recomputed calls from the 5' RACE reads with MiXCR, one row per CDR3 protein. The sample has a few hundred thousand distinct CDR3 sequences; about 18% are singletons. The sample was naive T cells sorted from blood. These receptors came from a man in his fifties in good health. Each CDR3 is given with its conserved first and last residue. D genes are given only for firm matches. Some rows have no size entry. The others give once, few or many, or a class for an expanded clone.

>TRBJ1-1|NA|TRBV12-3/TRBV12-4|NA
CASSFNTGSGFF
TGTGCCAGCAGTTTCAATACAGGGAGTGGTTTCTTT
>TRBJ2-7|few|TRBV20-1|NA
CSAMHLAQAYEQYF
TGCAGTGCCATGCACCTAGCGCAAGCCTACGAGCAGTACTTC
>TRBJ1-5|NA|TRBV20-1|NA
CSALSQPQHF
TGCAGTGCCCTTAGTCAGCCCCAGCATTTT
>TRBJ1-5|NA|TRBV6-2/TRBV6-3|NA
CASQNGQLNQPQHF
TGTGCCAGCCAGAACGGACAGCTCAATCAGCCCCAGCATTTT
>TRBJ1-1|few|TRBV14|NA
CASRQESRSTEAFF
TGTGCCAGCAGACAGGAAAGCCGGAGCACTGAAGCTTTCTTT
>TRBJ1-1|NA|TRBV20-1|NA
CSASQQGAEAFF
TGCAGTGCTTCCCAACAGGGTGCTGAAGCTTTCTTT
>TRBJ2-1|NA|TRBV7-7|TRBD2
CASSATFSGNGEQFF
TGTGCCAGCAGCGCCACATTTAGCGGGAACGGTGAGCAGTTCTTC
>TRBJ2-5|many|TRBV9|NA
CASSVEGGRYQETQYF
TGTGCCAGCAGCGTAGAGGGAGGTAGATACCAAGAGACCCAGTACTTC
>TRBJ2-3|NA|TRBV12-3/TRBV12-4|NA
CASSPRGLADTQYF
TGTGCCAGCAGTCCTCGGGGGTTGGCAGATACGCAGTATTTT
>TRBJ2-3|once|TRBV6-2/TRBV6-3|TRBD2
CASRARAGVSYSTQYF
TGTGCCAGCAGGGCCCGAGCGGGAGTTTCTTATTCTACGCAGTATTTT
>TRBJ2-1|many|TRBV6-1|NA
CASKKQVNYNEQFF
TGTGCCAGCAAAAAACAGGTCAATTACAATGAGCAGTTCTTC
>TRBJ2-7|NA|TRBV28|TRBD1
CASVAGGSYEQYF
TGTGCCAGCGTGGCAGGGGGCTCCTACGAGCAGTACTTC
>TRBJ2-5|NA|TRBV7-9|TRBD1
CASSWGTGPQETQYF
TGTGCCAGCAGCTGGGGGACAGGGCCTCAAGAGACCCAGTACTTC
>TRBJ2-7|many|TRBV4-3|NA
CASSQGTRGSYEQYF
TGCGCCAGCAGCCAGGGAACCCGGGGCTCCTACGAGCAGTACTTC
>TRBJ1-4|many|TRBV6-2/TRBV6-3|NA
CASRPPGSGEKLFF
TGTGCCAGCAGACCTCCAGGGTCCGGAGAAAAACTGTTTTTT
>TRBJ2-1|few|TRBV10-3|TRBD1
CAISESGTGGNEQFF
TGTGCCATCAGCGAATCCGGGACAGGGGGCAATGAGCAGTTCTTC
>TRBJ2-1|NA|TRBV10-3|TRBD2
CAIRNSPRLAGVNEQFF
TGTGCCATCAGAAATAGCCCTCGACTAGCGGGTGTCAATGAGCAGTTCTTC
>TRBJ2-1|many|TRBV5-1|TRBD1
CASSTGQGSHEQFF
TGCGCCAGCAGCACAGGACAGGGGAGTCATGAGCAGTTCTTC
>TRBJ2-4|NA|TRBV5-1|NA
CASSLVFRGAKNIQYF
TGCGCCAGCAGCTTGGTTTTTAGGGGTGCCAAAAACATTCAGTACTTC
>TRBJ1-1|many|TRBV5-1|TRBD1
CASSGGDRRMNTEAFF
TGCGCCAGCAGCGGGGGGGACAGGAGAATGAACACTGAAGCTTTCTTT
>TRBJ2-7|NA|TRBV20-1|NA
CSASGTGGTSGPYEQYF
TGCAGTGCTTCCGGGACAGGGGGGACTAGCGGGCCATACGAGCAGTACTTC
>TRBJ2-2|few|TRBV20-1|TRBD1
CSARLAGGYTGELFF
TGCAGTGCTAGATTGGCAGGGGGCTACACCGGGGAGCTGTTTTTT
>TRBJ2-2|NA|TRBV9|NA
CASNVGSGARTGELFF
TGTGCCAGCAACGTAGGTTCAGGAGCGAGAACCGGGGAGCTGTTTTTT
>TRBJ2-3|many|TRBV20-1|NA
CSALPRGTATDTQYF
TGCAGTGCTCTACCCAGGGGAACTGCCACAGATACGCAGTATTTT
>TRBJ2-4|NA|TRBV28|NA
CASSPTTLAKNIQYF
TGTGCCAGCAGTCCCACTACGCTAGCCAAAAACATTCAGTACTTC
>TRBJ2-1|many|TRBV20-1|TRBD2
CSASKVTSGYNEQFF
TGCAGTGCTAGTAAGGTGACTAGCGGGTACAATGAGCAGTTCTTC
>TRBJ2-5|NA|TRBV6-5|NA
CASSYLWGQETQYF
TGTGCCAGCAGTTACCTGTGGGGGCAAGAGACCCAGTACTTC
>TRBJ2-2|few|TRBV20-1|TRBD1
CSAKRGDRVDTGELFF
TGCAGTGCTAAACGAGGGGACAGGGTTGACACCGGGGAGCTGTTTTTT
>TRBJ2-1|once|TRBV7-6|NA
CASSLTESGEQFF
TGTGCCAGCAGCTTAACGGAGAGTGGGGAGCAGTTCTTC
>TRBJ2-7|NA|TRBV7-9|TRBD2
CASSLSTSGGNEQYF
TGTGCCAGCAGCTTGTCGACTAGCGGGGGTAACGAGCAGTACTTC
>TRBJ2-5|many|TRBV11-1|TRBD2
CASSPRTSGIPKYQETQYF
TGTGCCAGCAGCCCCAGGACTAGTGGGATTCCTAAGTACCAAGAGACCCAGTACTTC
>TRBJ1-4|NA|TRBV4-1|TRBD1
CASSQEQGKVEKLFF
TGCGCCAGCAGCCAAGAACAGGGGAAGGTAGAAAAACTGTTTTTT
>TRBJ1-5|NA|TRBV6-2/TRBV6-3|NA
CASRHMFSNQPQHF
TGTGCCAGCAGACACATGTTTAGCAATCAGCCCCAGCATTTT
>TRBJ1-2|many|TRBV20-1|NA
CSAGEYRALYGYTF
TGCAGTGCTGGCGAATACCGGGCCCTCTATGGCTACACCTTC
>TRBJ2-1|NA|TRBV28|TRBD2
CASSFPGLAGDEQFF
TGTGCCAGCAGTTTCCCGGGACTAGCGGGCGATGAGCAGTTCTTC
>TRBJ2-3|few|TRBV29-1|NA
CSVERRDHQYTQYF
TGCAGCGTGGAACGACGGGACCACCAATATACGCAGTATTTT
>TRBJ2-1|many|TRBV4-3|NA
CASSHSGAEQFF
TGCGCCAGCAGCCACTCAGGGGCCGAGCAGTTCTTC
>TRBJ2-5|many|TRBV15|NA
CATSRDRPTRGETQYF
TGTGCCACCAGCAGAGATCGGCCCACTAGGGGAGAGACCCAGTACTTC
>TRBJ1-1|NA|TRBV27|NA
CASSFYQAANTEAFF
TGTGCCAGCAGTTTCTATCAGGCAGCAAACACTGAAGCTTTCTTT
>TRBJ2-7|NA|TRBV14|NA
CASSLTIYEQYF
TGTGCCAGCAGTCTCACTATATACGAGCAGTACTTC
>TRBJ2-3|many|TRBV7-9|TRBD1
CASSFAGQGADTQYF
TGTGCCAGCAGCTTCGCCGGACAGGGCGCAGATACGCAGTATTTT
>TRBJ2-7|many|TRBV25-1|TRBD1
CASRKAGGYEQYF
TGTGCCAGCAGAAAAGCAGGGGGCTACGAGCAGTACTTC
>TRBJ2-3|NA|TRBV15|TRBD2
CATSRDRLAGGADTQYF
TGTGCCACCAGCAGAGACAGACTAGCGGGAGGGGCAGATACGCAGTATTTT
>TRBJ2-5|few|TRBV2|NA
CASSADSKETQYF
TGTGCCAGCAGTGCCGACAGCAAAGAGACCCAGTACTTC
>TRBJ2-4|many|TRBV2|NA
CASSTRGTKNIQYF
TGTGCCAGCAGTACCAGGGGAACTAAAAACATTCAGTACTTC
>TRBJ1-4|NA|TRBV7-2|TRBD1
CASSLKGQGAEKLFF
TGTGCCAGCAGCTTAAAGGGACAGGGGGCTGAAAAACTGTTTTTT
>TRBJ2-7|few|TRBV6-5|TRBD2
CASSYSGLAGGLYEQYF
TGTGCCAGCAGTTACTCGGGACTAGCGGGAGGTCTTTACGAGCAGTACTTC
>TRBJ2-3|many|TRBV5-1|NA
CASSRGEFTDTQYF
TGCGCCAGCAGCAGGGGGGAATTTACAGATACGCAGTATTTT
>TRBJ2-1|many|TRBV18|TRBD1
CASSLRDRGDYNEQFF
TGTGCCAGCTCACTCCGGGACAGGGGGGACTACAATGAGCAGTTCTTC
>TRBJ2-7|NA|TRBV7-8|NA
CASSLKEQGFVYEQYF
TGTGCCAGCAGCTTAAAGGAACAGGGCTTTGTCTACGAGCAGTACTTC
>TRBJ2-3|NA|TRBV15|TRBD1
CATSRRQGPDTQYF
TGTGCCACCAGCAGGCGACAGGGTCCAGATACGCAGTATTTT
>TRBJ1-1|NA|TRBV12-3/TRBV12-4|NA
CASSWMENTEAFF
TGTGCCAGCAGTTGGATGGAAAACACTGAAGCTTTCTTT
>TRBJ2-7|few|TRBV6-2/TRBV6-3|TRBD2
CASGRDYAYEQYF
TGTGCCAGCGGACGGGACTACGCCTACGAGCAGTACTTC